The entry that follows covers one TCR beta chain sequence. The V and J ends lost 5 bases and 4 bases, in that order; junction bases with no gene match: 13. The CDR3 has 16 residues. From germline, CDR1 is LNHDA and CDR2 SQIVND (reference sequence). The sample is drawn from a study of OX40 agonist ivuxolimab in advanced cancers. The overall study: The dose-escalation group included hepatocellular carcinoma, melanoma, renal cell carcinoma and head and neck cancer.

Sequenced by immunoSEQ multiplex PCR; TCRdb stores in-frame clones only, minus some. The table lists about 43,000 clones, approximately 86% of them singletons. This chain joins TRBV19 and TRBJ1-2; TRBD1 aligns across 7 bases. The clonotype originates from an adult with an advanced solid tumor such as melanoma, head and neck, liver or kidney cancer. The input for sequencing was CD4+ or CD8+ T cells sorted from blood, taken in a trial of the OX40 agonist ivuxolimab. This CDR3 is CASSSLTTGTVYGYTF. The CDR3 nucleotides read TGTGCCAGTAGTTCCCTTACAACCGGGACAGTCTATGGCTACACCTTC.